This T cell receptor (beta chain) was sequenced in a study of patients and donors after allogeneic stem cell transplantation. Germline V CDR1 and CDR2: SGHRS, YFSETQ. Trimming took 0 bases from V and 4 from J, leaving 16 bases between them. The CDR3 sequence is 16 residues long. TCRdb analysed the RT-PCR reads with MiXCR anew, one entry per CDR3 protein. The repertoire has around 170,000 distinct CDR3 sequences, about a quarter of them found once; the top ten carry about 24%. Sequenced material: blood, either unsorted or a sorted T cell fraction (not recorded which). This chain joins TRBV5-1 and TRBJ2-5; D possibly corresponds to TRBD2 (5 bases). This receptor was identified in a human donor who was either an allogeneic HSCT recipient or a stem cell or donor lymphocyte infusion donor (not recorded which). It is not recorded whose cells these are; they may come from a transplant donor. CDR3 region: CASSLANPLAGETQYF. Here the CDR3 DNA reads TGCGCCAGCAGCTTGGCGAACCCGCTAGCAGGAGAGACCCAGTACTTC. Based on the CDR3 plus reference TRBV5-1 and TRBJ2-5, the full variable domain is KAGVTQTPRYLIKTRGQQVTLSCSPISGHRSVSWYQQTPGQGLQFLFEYFSETQRNKGNFPGRFSGRQFSNSRSEMNVSTLELGDSALYLCASSLANPLAGETQYFGPGTRLLVL.